The TCR beta chain described here comes from a study of shared clonotypes between healthy human individuals (dated by TCRdb to 2018 to 2020). Regarding the complete study: The cohort comprised a couple of women and a few men aged 18 to 49 years. Blood TCR repertoires of a handful of healthy adults were deeply sequenced to estimate repertoire size and the extent of clonotype sharing between individuals. Each donor's leukapheresis produced roughly between about 0.8 and 10 billion PBMCs. For each donor, three plates each were used for CD4 naive and CD4 memory, two plates were used for CD8 naive, and one plate was used for CD8 memory. Libraries were prepared and TCR repertoires were sequenced by different laboratories using diverse techniques, in order to increase sequencing depth and limit assay-specific biases. Overall results and qualifications from the work: Larger estimated clonotype richness was generally found for naive subsets than for memory subsets. The genetic and exposure-history diversity represented was limited by the small number of donors. Sampling was restricted to blood, and TCR repertoires in tissue are likely to differ from TCR repertoires in blood. Even with the large sequencing depth, rarefaction of the sorted-subset datasets indicated that sequencing was incomplete. Compared with non-shared clonotypes, clonotypes shared by all four sorted-subset donors had higher generation probabilities. Sharing across four donors was observed for 5% to 6.5% of naive CD4, 3% to 3.5% of naive CD8, roughly 2.3% of memory CD4, and approximately 0.41% of memory CD8 clonotypes. Pairwise subsampling led to the expectation that sequencing depth would affect the degree of clonotype sharing among donors.

TCR CDR3 regions were amplified from genomic DNA by multiplex PCR using the deep immunoSEQ assay. Genomic DNA extracted from each cell subset was distributed evenly over all wells of several immunoSEQ 96-well plates, and each plate served as one replicate. Each replicate PCR for sorted subsets received around 200 ng genomic DNA, equal to about 30,000 T cell genomes. The purified libraries were quantified using a Qubit 3.0 fluorometer, sized with a Bioanalyzer 2100, and then quantified again using the KAPA Library Quantification kit. Every immunoSEQ 96-well plate was sequenced on a separate single-read 150-cycle Illumina NextSeq 550 flow cell. On the study's bioinformatics: The immunoSEQ output contained only junctional sequences without quality scores, so filtering could not match that applied to full-length reads. Sequences were annotated with PyIR, a Python wrapper for IgBLAST v1.9, using IMGT germline references to assign V/J genes and CDR3. Reads were removed for weak V/J assignments (E-value above 1e-6), missing CDR3, stop codons, out-of-frame junctions, or ambiguous translated residues. A V3J clonotype was defined by an identical inferred V gene, J gene, and CDR3 amino acid sequence. To compute the percentage overlap between repertoires, the number of shared unique clonotypes was divided by the size of the smaller repertoire. Repertoire richness was assessed with RTK rarefaction, the Chao1 estimator, and Recon v2.1 estimates of unobserved clonotypes. OLGA was used to compute generation probabilities for all TCRbeta clonotypes that the gDNA method yielded from a handful of donors. Imported from immuneACCESS, the table was reduced by TCRdb to in-frame sequences with V and J called. These copies leave out some clones; in studies compared against another copy, an unresolved V gene accounts for under half, and the cause of the remainder is not known. V, J and clone size are those of that table, while D and trimming were read from the DNA. Within this sample are roughly 2.1 million clones, with about 92% of them counted one time only. The biggest ten clones account for over 1.5% of the sample.

Relative to germline, V is missing 1 base and J is missing 2 bases, with 10 bases of the junction outside any gene match. Inclusive of the bounding cysteine and phenylalanine, the CDR3 is 18 residues long. Only CDR3 DNA remains: 54 bases, in frame from the first base. The germline V gene yields MGHRA for CDR1 and YSYEKL for CDR2. CD8 naive samples consisted of CD45RO-negative cells that were positively selected for CCR7, yielding a CD45RA+CCR7+ population without TemRA cells. Donors were healthy HIV-negative adults with no recently reported acute infections or vaccinations. Every donor was a Caucasian adult living in Nashville, Tennessee, USA. Blood was obtained by leukapheresis, after which PBMCs were separated by Ficoll-Histopaque density gradient centrifugation and cryopreserved in liquid nitrogen vapor phase. Analytical flow cytometry was used to check the purity and quantity of every magnetically sorted T cell population. Genomic DNA was isolated from every sorted fraction and measured by UV absorbance on a Nanodrop 2000c.

Comment on this clone: Its specific antigen is unknown. Within one base of it there is no much larger clone, and no base qualities were kept.

The V and J genes are TRBV4-1 and TRBJ1-1; 10 bases in the middle match TRBD1. The origin of this receptor is a man aged 18 to 30 in good health. Some clones in this sample may be carry-over from other donors' samples. Sequences were obtained from naive CD8+ T cells from PBMCs. Taken with the paper, the label for cell subset or site translates to: CD45RA+CCR7+. The CDR3 loop reads CASSQVSPGQGTNTEAFF. In nucleotides, the sequence is TGCGCCAGCAGCCAAGTGTCTCCGGGACAGGGGACCAACACTGAAGCTTTCTTT.